This T cell receptor beta chain derives from a study of blood T cell repertoires in COVID-19. Study-wide context: Some COVID-19 samples were acute and others convalescent; all came from the United States, Italy and Spain. Nucleic acid was either cDNA or gDNA, and it came from T cells, B-cell-depleted T cells, or PBMCs.

In the authors' workflow: Estimates of nucleated cell counts were drawn from the amplification of reference gene primers. TCRdb's copy holds only in-frame clones and misses some; the assay was immunoSEQ multiplex PCR. V and J calls and clone size are given by that table; D and trimming were obtained from the DNA. The table lists around 200,000 clones, around 86% of them singletons, with around 3% in the top ten. In germline, CDR1 is SGHDT, CDR2 YYEEEE. V shed 0 bases and J shed 8 bases, with 14 bases lying between them. CDR3 length equals 14 residues. The chain has TRBV5-6 and TRBJ1-2; no definite D call. Specimen: peripheral blood. This TCR came from a man aged 35 to 55 with active or convalescent COVID-19. As DNA, the CDR3 is TGTGCCAGCAGCTTGGCACGCGGGCTTAGCGGCTACACCTTC. Translation gives CASSLARGLSGYTF.